Below, 20 T cell receptor beta chains from the same sample are listed, as sequenced in a study of shared clonotypes between healthy human individuals. Repertoires were generated with immunoSEQ multiplex PCR, while TCRdb's copy carries only in-frame clones and drops some. The sample shows millions of clones, roughly 95% of them seen only once. Sequenced material: naive CD4+ T cells sorted from blood. Subset defined: CD45RA+ positively selected. The receptors here all came from a man between 18 and 29 years old in good health.

The chain uses TRBV5-1 and TRBJ1-2, with D uncertain. The V end lost 0 bases, the J end lost 2 bases, and 11 bases lay between the germline ends. CDR1 is SGHRS and CDR2 is YFSETQ in the germline V gene. The CDR3 is made up of 15 amino acids. CDR3 sequence: CASSLVGSQNYGYTF. The CDR3 nucleotides read TGCGCCAGCAGCTTGGTCGGCAGCCAAAACTATGGCTACACCTTC. The variable domain in full, with the rest retrieved from reference TRBV5-1 and TRBJ1-2, is KAGVTQTPRYLIKTRGQQVTLSCSPISGHRSVSWYQQTPGQGLQFLFEYFSETQRNKGNFPGRFSGRQFSNSRSEMNVSTLELGDSALYLCASSLVGSQNYGYTFGSGTRLTVV.

J is TRBJ1-6 and V is TRBV5-6, with D tentatively TRBD1 (6 bases). The V gene lost 3 bases and the J gene lost 5 bases, with 12 bases spanning the gap. The CDR3 is made up of 15 amino acids. The germline V gene encodes CDR1 SGHDT and CDR2 YYEEEE. The CDR3 loop reads CASSSTDSDNSPLHF. The CDR3 bases are TGTGCCAGCAGCTCCACGGACAGTGATAATTCACCCCTCCACTTT.

Written as DNA, the CDR3 is TGTGCCAGCAGGTCCCCCGGGACAGCAACTAATGAAAAACTGTTTTTT. It yields the protein CASRSPGTATNEKLFF. The rearrangement uses TRBV6-6 and TRBJ1-4, with 7 bases aligning to TRBD1. Germline CDR1 reads MNHNY; CDR2 reads SVGAGI (reference sequence). There are 16 residues in the CDR3. J was trimmed by 0 bases and V by 6 bases; bases with no gene match: 7.

The chain has TRBV4-3 and TRBJ2-7; TRBD1 aligns across 9 bases. The ends lost 3 bases at V and 2 bases at J; junction bases unmatched: 11. The CDR3 totals 17 residues. Germline V CDR1 and CDR2: LGHNA, YSLEER. The CDR3 bases are TGCGCCAGCAGCCAGACCTCCGGACAGGGGTGGCCCTACGAGCAGTACTTC. Translated: CASSQTSGQGWPYEQYF.

A note on this clone: Other DNA sequences from this sample encode an identical CDR3 as well. The rearrangement uses TRBV5-1 and TRBJ1-1; a possible D gene is TRBD1 (6 bases). CDR1 is SGHRS, CDR2 YFSETQ, per germline. This CDR3 is built from 14 residues. Trimming cost V 3 bases and J 0 bases, with 9 bases left between them. CDR3 DNA sequence: TGCGCCAGCAGCTCCGGACAGTTGAACACTGAAGCTTTCTTT. This sequence encodes CASSSGQLNTEAFF. The full variable domain, its missing parts supplied by reference TRBV5-1 and TRBJ1-1, is KAGVTQTPRYLIKTRGQQVTLSCSPISGHRSVSWYQQTPGQGLQFLFEYFSETQRNKGNFPGRFSGRQFSNSRSEMNVSTLELGDSALYLCASSSGQLNTEAFFGQGTRLTVV.

In DNA, the CDR3 is TGTGCCAGCAGGGCCTCAGGGGGTGGCACTGAAGCTTTCTTT. Its translation: CASRASGGGTEAFF. The V gene is TRBV6-5, the J gene TRBJ1-1; the match to TRBD1 covers 7 bases. The CDR3 consists of 14 residues. After removal of 6 bases from V and 4 bases from J, the junction contained 8 bases not matched to a gene. CDR1 MNHEY and CDR2 SVGAGI come from the germline V gene.

In regard to this clone: Its ends do not fully match the called genes, so a read error is possible. J is TRBJ2-7 and V is TRBV11-2, with 8 bases lining up with TRBD2. Germline CDR1 reads SGHAT; CDR2 reads FQNNGV. The CDR3 has 16 amino acids. CDR3 DNA: TGTGCCAGCAGCTTATCCGCGGGACTAGGCTCCCACGAGCAGTACTTC. It specifies CASSLSAGLGSHEQYF.

Comment on this clone: This specimen includes other DNA sequences encoding the same CDR3. The V call is TRBV30, the J call TRBJ2-5, with 9 bases identical to TRBD2. The CDR3 runs 15 residues. Germline assignment: CDR1 GTSNPN and CDR2 SVGIG (reference sequence). The junction had 6 bases not matched to a gene; V was cut back by 3 bases and J by 1 base. The CDR3 region is CAWSVSGGLQETQYF. The DNA for the CDR3 is TGTGCCTGGAGCGTTAGCGGGGGTCTCCAAGAGACCCAGTACTTC. The variable domain in full, completed from reference TRBV30 and TRBJ2-5, reads SQTIHQWPATLVQPVGSPLSLECTVEGTSNPNLYWYRQAAGRGLQLLFYSVGIGQISSEVPQNLSASRPQDRQFILSSKKLLLSDSGFYLCAWSVSGGLQETQYFGPGTRLLVL.

V is TRBV5-6 and J is TRBJ2-2; D is unresolved. Trimming pared 3 bases from V and 1 base from J, leaving 4 bases between. CDR1 is SGHDT, CDR2 YYEEEE, per germline. There are 13 residues in the CDR3. The CDR3 DNA reads TGTGCCAGCAGCTGGGGGAACACCGGGGAGCTGTTTTTT. This encodes CASSWGNTGELFF.

On this clone: Because the CDR3 is missing its conserved closing phenylalanine or tryptophan, this is likely a read error. Because the CDR3's place on the DNA is in doubt, the DNA is left out and the CDR3 is given as listed by TCRdb. The CDR3 spells CASSSPGYLKLC. The chain employs TRBV28 and TRBJ1-1; the table's D call, TRBD1, has no DNA check behind it. The CDR3 totals 12 residues, both ends included. CDR1 MDHEN and CDR2 SYDVKM come from the germline V gene.

CDR3 region: CASSVWTGNTGELFF. The CDR3 nucleotides read TGTGCCAGCAGTGTGTGGACAGGGAACACCGGGGAGCTGTTTTTT. The chain joins TRBV6-1 to TRBJ2-2; 7 bases map to TRBD1. Looked up from germline, CDR1 is MNHNS and CDR2 is SASEGT. The CDR3 contains 15 residues. Trimming at V came to 4 bases and at J to 1 base, leaving 3 bases not matched to a gene.

The chain has TRBV27 and TRBJ1-6; D is possibly TRBD1 (5 bases). V dropped 6 bases and J dropped 3 bases, with 15 bases sitting between them. The germline gives CDR1 MNHEY, CDR2 SMNVEV (reference sequence). This CDR3 has 16 residues. The CDR3 protein is CASSRGWGIYNSPLHF. Here the CDR3 DNA reads TGTGCCAGCAGCCGGGGGTGGGGAATCTATAATTCACCCCTCCACTTT.

Points on this clone: Other nucleotide sequences in the sample specify the same CDR3. The chain recombines TRBV10-3 with TRBJ2-1; 9 bases agree with TRBD1. The ends lost 6 bases at V and 2 bases at J; junction bases unmatched: 2. CDR1 and CDR2 from the germline V gene are ENHRY and SYGVKD. The CDR3 has 14 amino acids. For the CDR3, the DNA is TGTGCCATCAGGGGACAGGGCCCCTACAATGAGCAGTTCTTC. Translated: CAIRGQGPYNEQFF.

The rearrangement uses TRBV27 and TRBJ2-1, with 9 bases that match TRBD1. Germline assignment: CDR1 MNHEY and CDR2 SMNVEV (reference sequence). The ends lost 5 bases at V and 7 bases at J; junction bases unmatched: 12. This CDR3 has 16 amino acids. CDR3 sequence (DNA): TGTGCCAGCAGTCGGACCGGGACAGGGCTGAGGAATGAGCAGTTCTTC. It is translated as CASSRTGTGLRNEQFF.

The rearrangement joins TRBV7-8 to TRBJ2-3; 14 bases line up with TRBD2. The length of the CDR3 is 15 residues. Germline lookup yields CDR1 SGHVS and CDR2 FQNEAQ. V shed 1 base and J 10 bases; nucleotides not matched to a gene: 4. CDR3 sequence reads: CASSLETSGGVSQYF. CDR3 coding DNA: TGTGCCAGCAGCTTAGAGACTAGCGGGGGGGTTTCGCAGTATTTT.

The chain is built from TRBV5-1 and TRBJ2-3, with 8 bases matching TRBD2. The CDR3 consists of 16 residues. Germline V gene sequence: CDR1 SGHRS, CDR2 YFSETQ. Trimming took 5 bases from V and 0 from J; bases not matched to a gene: 8. The chain's CDR3 is CASSGGTGGSTDTQYF. The DNA of the CDR3 is TGCGCCAGCAGTGGGGGAACGGGAGGGAGCACAGATACGCAGTATTTT.

The CDR3 reads CASSYPGPETYGYTF. CDR3 coding DNA: TGTGCCAGCAGCTACCCGGGCCCCGAGACCTATGGCTACACCTTC. The chain links TRBV5-4 to TRBJ1-2; no firm D call. V was shortened by 3 bases and J by 4 bases, with 16 bases between the two germline ends. CDR3 length: 15 residues. Germline assignment: CDR1 SGHNT and CDR2 YYREEE (reference sequence). The whole variable domain, filled in from reference TRBV5-4 and TRBJ1-2, reads ETGVTQSPTHLIKTRGQQVTLRCSSQSGHNTVSWYQQALGQGPQFIFQYYREEENGRGNFPPRFSGLQFPNYSSELNVNALELDDSALYLCASSYPGPETYGYTFGSGTRLTVV.

V usage is TRBV19 and J usage is TRBJ1-1; D is possibly TRBD1 (6 bases). The CDR3 is made up of 15 amino acids. With 5 bases removed from V and 0 bases from J, the gap between germline ends came to 13 bases. CDR1 is LNHDA, CDR2 SQIVND, per germline (reference sequence). CDR3 in DNA: TGTGCCAGTAGTTCCACAGGGACCCTGAACACTGAAGCTTTCTTT. Translating gives CASSSTGTLNTEAFF.

The sample holds a few counts of this clone. The chain combines TRBV11-1 with TRBJ1-4; tentatively, D is TRBD1 (6 bases). The CDR3 runs to 17 residues. Per the germline V gene, CDR1 is SGHAT and CDR2 is FQDESV (reference sequence). V was shortened by 1 base and J by 0 bases, with 12 bases between the two germline ends. Here the CDR3 reads CASSLETGPATNEKLFF. The CDR3 DNA reads TGTGCCAGCAGCTTAGAGACAGGACCCGCAACTAATGAAAAACTGTTTTTT. The full variable domain, in which reference TRBV11-1 and TRBJ1-4 provide the parts outside the CDR3, is EAEVAQSPRYKITEKSQAVAFWCDPISGHATLYWYRQILGQGPELLVQFQDESVVDDSQLPKDRFSAERLKGVDSTLKIQPAELGDSAMYLCASSLETGPATNEKLFFGSGTQLSVL.

The V call is TRBV6-5, the J call TRBJ1-6; D gene uncertain. Trimming removed 0 bases at V and 5 bases at J, with 11 bases between. CDR1 and CDR2 (germline): MNHEY, SVGAGI. The CDR3 runs to 16 residues. The CDR3 spells CASSYSRGLNNSPLHF. DNA of the CDR3: TGTGCCAGCAGTTACTCGAGAGGCCTAAATAATTCACCCCTCCACTTT.